These 12 T cell receptor beta chains originate from one sample sequenced in a study of OX40 agonist ivuxolimab in advanced cancers. To prepare the library, the immunoSEQ multiplex PCR assay was applied. TCRdb took over this immuneACCESS table, retaining in-frame rearrangements with V and J assigned. Such tables are incomplete; in checked studies, under half of the missing clones stem from an unresolved V gene, and the remainder is unexplained. The sample table holds 60,000 to 90,000 clones, of which about 86% were seen once. The leading ten clones occupy approximately 0.75% of the sample. The sequencing used CD4+ or CD8+ T cells sorted from blood, collected in a trial of the OX40 agonist ivuxolimab. The receptors come from an adult with an advanced solid tumor such as melanoma, head and neck, liver or kidney cancer.

The V gene is TRBV10-3, the J gene TRBJ2-7; a possible D gene is TRBD1 (5 bases). V lost 4 bases, J lost 3 bases, and 10 bases lay in between. CDR1 ENHRY and CDR2 SYGVKD come from the germline V gene. The CDR3 spans 13 residues. The CDR3 reads CAISGIGDYEQYF. The CDR3 DNA reads as TGTGCCATCAGTGGCATAGGGGACTACGAGCAGTACTTC.

The V gene is TRBV11-2, the J gene TRBJ2-7; the D gene is possibly TRBD2 (6 bases). Germline assignment: CDR1 SGHAT and CDR2 FQNNGV. CDR3 size: 15 residues. Between the trimmed V and J ends, which lost 1 base and 5 bases, there was a span of 15 bases. The CDR3 here is CASSLGLGRSNEQYF. In nucleotides, the CDR3 is TGTGCCAGCAGCTTAGGACTAGGCAGAAGTAACGAGCAGTACTTC.

The chain joins TRBV19 to TRBJ1-2; D is uncertain. Germline V gene data show CDR1 as LNHDA and CDR2 as SQIVND (reference sequence). Trimming removed 9 bases from V and 4 bases from J, with 3 bases in between. The CDR3 is made up of 9 amino acids. The CDR3 sequence is CASLYGYTF. CDR3 bases: TGTGCCAGCCTCTATGGCTACACCTTC.

The chain links TRBV4-3 to TRBJ2-1; 7 bases match TRBD2. Germline trimming cut 6 bases from V and 0 bases from J; bases unmatched to any gene: 5. Germline CDR1 LGHNA, CDR2 YSLEER. The CDR3 runs 15 residues. CDR3 sequence: CASRQSGNSYNEQFF. The CDR3 nucleotides are TGCGCCAGCAGACAGAGCGGGAACTCCTACAATGAGCAGTTCTTC.

The chain employs TRBV7-2 and TRBJ1-2; the match to TRBD1 covers 8 bases. The CDR3 runs to 14 residues. The germline CDR1 and CDR2 sequences are SGHTA and FQGNSA. The trim removed 1 base at V and 4 bases at J, leaving 2 bases unmatched. The CDR3 is CASSLDRGIYGYTF. In DNA, the CDR3 is TGTGCCAGCAGCTTAGACAGGGGGATCTATGGCTACACCTTC.

The chain couples TRBV19 to TRBJ2-4, with 9 bases that match TRBD2. J lost 0 bases, V lost 9 bases, and 6 bases had no gene match. This CDR3 has 15 residues. Germline lookup yields CDR1 LNHDA and CDR2 SQIVND (reference sequence). The DNA of the CDR3 is TGTGCCAGCAGCGGCGGGAGGGTAGCCAAAAACATTCAGTACTTC. It is translated as CASSGGRVAKNIQYF.

V is TRBV27 and J is TRBJ2-7; 7 nucleotides line up with TRBD1. Germline CDR1 is MNHEY and CDR2 is SMNVEV (reference sequence). Trimming at V came to 6 bases and at J to 6 bases, leaving 5 bases not matched to a gene. This CDR3 region has 12 residues. CDR3 sequence reads: CASRATGVEQYF. DNA of the CDR3: TGTGCCAGCAGGGCTACAGGGGTCGAGCAGTACTTC.

This chain links TRBV18 with TRBJ2-7; 7 nucleotides align to TRBD1. Trimming removed 8 bases from V and 3 bases from J; junction bases left unmatched: 10. Germline values: CDR1 KGHSH, CDR2 LQKENI. The length of the CDR3 is 14 residues. As DNA, the CDR3 is TGTGCCAGCGCCCTGAGGGACAGCTACTACGAGCAGTACTTC. This translates into CASALRDSYYEQYF.

The gene calls are TRBV7-3 and TRBJ2-3; TRBD1 is a possible D gene (5 bases). This CDR3 spans 13 amino acids. V dropped 1 base and J dropped 4 bases, with 6 bases sitting between them. Germline CDR1 SGHTA, CDR2 FQGTGA. The CDR3 DNA sequence: TGTGCCAGCAGCTTAAGCAGGGCAGATACGCAGTATTTT. Its protein product is CASSLSRADTQYF.

The chain has TRBV7-2 and TRBJ2-3; D might be TRBD1 or TRBD2, each matching 6 bases. The germline V gene has CDR1 SGHTA and CDR2 FQGNSA. Trimming left V 5 bases short and J 3 bases short, with 18 bases between. The CDR3 sequence is 16 residues long. As DNA, the CDR3 is TGTGCCAGCAGCCTCCTCCCCCGCGGGACAACAGATACGCAGTATTTT. It translates to CASSLLPRGTTDTQYF. Full variable domain (remainder filled in from reference TRBV7-2 and TRBJ2-3): GAGVSQSPSNKVTEKGKDVELRCDPISGHTALYWYRQSLGQGLEFLIYFQGNSAPDKSGLPSDRFSAERTGGSVSTLTIQRTQQEDSAVYLCASSLLPRGTTDTQYFGPGTRLTVL.

The V and J genes are TRBV14 and TRBJ2-2, with 10 bases aligning to TRBD1. Germline V gene data show CDR1 as SGHDN and CDR2 as FVKESK. V lost 4 bases, J lost 7 bases, and 6 bases stayed unmatched. CDR3 size: 15 residues. Here the CDR3 reads CASSPTGGIVGELFF. The CDR3 coding sequence is TGTGCCAGCAGCCCGACAGGGGGCATAGTCGGGGAGCTGTTTTTT.

The V gene is TRBV7-2, the J gene TRBJ2-7; 9 nucleotides agree with TRBD2. This CDR3 has 13 amino acids. Germline CDR1 and CDR2: SGHTA and FQGNSA. V shed 6 bases and J 4 bases; nucleotides not matched to a gene: 4. The CDR3 region is CASRAGGQYEQYF. As DNA, the CDR3 is TGTGCCAGCAGGGCGGGGGGGCAGTACGAGCAGTACTTC. The whole variable domain, filled in from reference TRBV7-2 and TRBJ2-7, reads GAGVSQSPSNKVTEKGKDVELRCDPISGHTALYWYRQSLGQGLEFLIYFQGNSAPDKSGLPSDRFSAERTGGSVSTLTIQRTQQEDSAVYLCASRAGGQYEQYFGPGTRLTVT.